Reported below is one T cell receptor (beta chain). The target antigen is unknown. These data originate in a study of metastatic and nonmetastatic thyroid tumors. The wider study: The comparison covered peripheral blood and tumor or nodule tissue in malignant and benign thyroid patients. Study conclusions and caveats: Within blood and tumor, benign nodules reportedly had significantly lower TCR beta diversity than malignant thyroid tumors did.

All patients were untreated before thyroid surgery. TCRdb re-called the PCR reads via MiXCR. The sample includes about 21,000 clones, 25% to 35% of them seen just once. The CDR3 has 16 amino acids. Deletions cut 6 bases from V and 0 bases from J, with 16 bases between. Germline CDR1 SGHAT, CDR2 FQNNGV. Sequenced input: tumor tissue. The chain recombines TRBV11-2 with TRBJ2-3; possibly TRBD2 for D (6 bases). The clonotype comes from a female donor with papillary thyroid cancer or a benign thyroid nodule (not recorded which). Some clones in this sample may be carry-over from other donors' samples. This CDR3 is CASRITSSDSTDTQYF. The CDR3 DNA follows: TGTGCCAGCAGAATTACGTCTAGCGATAGCACAGATACGCAGTATTTT.